This T cell receptor (beta chain) is drawn from a study of cytomegalovirus exposure and HLA in healthy donors. General observations from the study: Later analysis identified about 18,000 TCR beta sequences associated with HLA alleles, using a false discovery rate threshold of 0.05.

Both 60 Vbeta primers and 13 Jbeta primers went into the PCR. Clones were read by immunoSEQ multiplex PCR, and TCRdb kept only the in-frame ones, dropping some. This sample has some 110,000 clones, with around 75% found just once. CDR1 and CDR2 (germline): SGHVS, FNYEAQ. V lost 5 bases, J lost 3 bases, and 10 bases stayed unmatched. CDR3 length: 15 residues. Points on this clone: Its specificity is not known.

This clonotype originated in a man in his thirties or forties in good health and CMV-seronegative. Sequencing used PBMCs. The rearrangement links TRBV7-6 to TRBJ2-7; 7 bases match TRBD1. CDR3 sequence: CASSQGDGTIYEQYF. For the CDR3, the DNA is TGTGCCAGCAGCCAGGGGGATGGGACAATCTACGAGCAGTACTTC.